These T cell receptor beta chains were read from a single sample in a study of blood T cell repertoires in COVID-19. Sequenced by immunoSEQ multiplex PCR; TCRdb stores in-frame clones only, minus some. Here the sample spans 250,000 or so clones, around 90% being singletons. Sequencing used peripheral blood. The receptors originated from an older man with acute or convalescent COVID-19. CDR3s include the opening cysteine and the closing phenylalanine or tryptophan.

>TRBJ2-7|TRBV6-5|13
CAMFPPKRGEQYF
>TRBJ2-2|TRBV10-3|17
CAISESGGALSTGELFF
>TRBJ2-5|TRBV5-1|16
CASSLGLAGSQETQYF
>TRBJ2-5|TRBV9|16
CASSLLAGSPQETQYF
>TRBJ1-1|TRBV18|14
CASSPDRLNTEAFF
>TRBJ2-7|TRBV29-1|12
CSVGQGADEQYF
>TRBJ2-7|TRBV19|12
CASSIGGYEQYF
>TRBJ1-3|TRBV7-2|14
CASVGQSSGNTIYF
>TRBJ2-7|TRBV15|15
CATSRDGRGTYEQYF
>TRBJ2-1|TRBV18|16
CASSPLRGSSYNEQFF
>TRBJ2-7|TRBV5-1|15
CASSPGVGTSYEQYF
>TRBJ1-4|TRBV7-9|14
CASSLVSGMGRLFF